This T cell receptor (beta chain) was recovered during a study of OX40 agonist ivuxolimab in advanced cancers. Looking at the study overall: Participants could have had prior anti-PD-1, anti-PD-L1 or anti-CTLA-4 therapy, and less than 45% had some. General study results and limits: In a subset of nonresponders, normalized T-cell clonal expansion was also low. Antigen targets of the expanded peripheral T cells went undetermined.

If patients had autoimmune disease history or systemic immunosuppression, they were excluded. Remarks on this clone: What it recognizes is unknown.

Sequenced by immunoSEQ multiplex PCR; TCRdb stores in-frame clones only, minus some. This table holds some 69,000 clones, almost 90% found once. This CDR3 is built from 16 residues. Deletions cut 2 bases from V and 2 bases from J, with 15 bases between. The germline gives CDR1 SGHRS, CDR2 YFSETQ. The TCR was taken from an adult with an advanced solid tumor such as melanoma, head and neck, liver or kidney cancer. Specimen: CD4+ or CD8+ T cells sorted from blood, collected in a trial of the OX40 agonist ivuxolimab. This chain uses TRBV5-1 with TRBJ2-3; tentative D call: TRBD2 (5 bases). In DNA, the CDR3 is TGCGCCAGCAGCTTCCGGACTCCCCGGGACACAGATACGCAGTATTTT. This translates into CASSFRTPRDTDTQYF.